A selection of T cell receptor beta chains follows, all from one sample in a study of T cell repertoires in cytomegalovirus infection. MiXCR, applied by TCRdb to the reads, yields one record per CDR3 protein. The sample records about 530,000 distinct CDR3 sequences, about 26% being singletons. The specimen sequenced was PBMCs. These receptors all stem from a human donor in good health (CMV status not recorded). Some clones in this sample may be carry-over from other donors' samples. The CDR3 runs from the conserved cysteine through the conserved F or W. The order of the fields is D gene, clone size, V gene, J gene, CDR3 protein, CDR3 DNA. A D gene is named only where the DNA matches it firmly. Clone size is shown for a subset of rows, as once, few, many or a class of expanded clone.

D: -; size: -; V: TRBV12-3/TRBV12-4; J: TRBJ2-1; CDR3: CASSFGWDEQFF; DNA: TGTGCCAGCAGTTTTGGCTGGGATGAGCAGTTCTTC
D: -; size: -; V: TRBV5-6; J: TRBJ1-6; CDR3: CASSLWGAGLESPLHF; DNA: TGTGCCAGCAGCTTGTGGGGGGCAGGGCTAGAGTCACCCCTCCACTTT
D: -; size: -; V: TRBV7-9; J: TRBJ1-1; CDR3: CASSSVQGRNTEAFF; DNA: TGTGCCAGCAGCTCAGTCCAGGGAAGGAACACTGAAGCTTTCTTT
D: -; size: few; V: TRBV7-3; J: TRBJ2-1; CDR3: CASSLLSGIYNEQFF; DNA: TGTGCCAGCAGCCTCCTTTCGGGAATTTACAATGAGCAGTTCTTC
D: -; size: few; V: TRBV10-3; J: TRBJ2-5; CDR3: CAISESRFRDQGETQYF; DNA: TGTGCCATCAGTGAGTCCCGCTTCAGAGATCAAGGGGAGACCCAGTACTTC
D: TRBD2; size: few; V: TRBV12-3/TRBV12-4; J: TRBJ2-1; CDR3: CASTYAGLAGANEQFF; DNA: TGTGCCAGCACCTACGCGGGACTAGCGGGAGCGAATGAGCAGTTCTTC
D: TRBD2; size: -; V: TRBV20-1; J: TRBJ2-1; CDR3: CSARRAYPGLAGRSYNEQFF; DNA: TGCAGTGCTAGACGGGCTTATCCGGGACTAGCGGGACGCTCCTACAATGAGCAGTTCTTC
D: -; size: many; V: TRBV6-1; J: TRBJ2-7; CDR3: CASGRGPDTYEQYF; DNA: TGTGCCAGCGGGCGGGGGCCGGACACCTACGAGCAGTACTTC
D: -; size: few; V: TRBV20-1; J: TRBJ2-5; CDR3: CSAPALRKTQETQYF; DNA: TGCAGTGCCCCTGCCCTACGTAAGACCCAAGAGACCCAGTACTTC
D: -; size: few; V: TRBV28; J: TRBJ2-1; CDR3: CASTLGGAGADNEQFF; DNA: TGTGCCAGCACCCTGGGCGGGGCGGGGGCGGACAATGAGCAGTTCTTC
D: -; size: -; V: TRBV7-9; J: TRBJ1-2; CDR3: CASSLAEYGYTF; DNA: TGTGCCAGCAGCTTAGCAGAATATGGCTACACCTTC
D: -; size: -; V: TRBV7-6; J: TRBJ1-6; CDR3: CASSLVYGGGSPLHF; DNA: TGTGCCAGCAGCTTAGTATACGGGGGTGGTTCACCCCTCCACTTT
D: -; size: few; V: TRBV28; J: TRBJ2-2; CDR3: CASSLSGWGKNTGELFF; DNA: TGTGCCAGCAGTTTAAGTGGTTGGGGGAAGAACACCGGGGAGCTGTTTTTT
D: -; size: many; V: TRBV7-2; J: TRBJ2-3; CDR3: CASSLDRGLRTDTQYF; DNA: TGTGCCAGCAGCTTAGATAGAGGGCTACGCACAGATACGCAGTATTTT
D: TRBD1; size: -; V: TRBV19; J: TRBJ1-2; CDR3: CASSIPRTATGAF; DNA: TGTGCCAGTAGTATACCCAGGACGGCGACAGGGGCCTTC
D: -; size: -; V: TRBV4-3; J: TRBJ2-1; CDR3: CASSQAPSVNNEQFF; DNA: TGCGCCAGCAGCCAAGCACCTAGCGTGAACAATGAGCAGTTCTTC
D: TRBD1; size: -; V: TRBV6-2/TRBV6-3; J: TRBJ2-5; CDR3: CASSYRDRQVRETQYF; DNA: TGTGCCAGCAGTTACCGGGACAGGCAAGTCCGGGAGACCCAGTACTTC
D: TRBD2; size: -; V: TRBV12-3/TRBV12-4; J: TRBJ2-5; CDR3: CASSSSPNFSGRAQETQYF; DNA: TGTGCCAGCAGTTCCTCACCCAACTTTAGCGGGAGGGCCCAAGAGACCCAGTACTTC
D: -; size: -; V: TRBV27; J: TRBJ1-1; CDR3: CASSLMYRGKAFF; DNA: TGTGCCAGCAGTTTAATGTATCGGGGCAAAGCTTTCTTT
D: -; size: few; V: TRBV6-5; J: TRBJ2-1; CDR3: CASSYSGGINEQFF; DNA: TGTGCCAGCAGTTACTCTGGGGGCATAAATGAGCAGTTCTTC
D: -; size: -; V: TRBV6-2/TRBV6-3; J: TRBJ2-2; CDR3: CASTLYRAANTGELFF; DNA: TGTGCCAGCACTTTGTACCGGGCTGCGAACACCGGGGAGCTGTTTTTT
D: TRBD2; size: -; V: TRBV7-2; J: TRBJ2-3; CDR3: CASSQVAGGPSDTQYF; DNA: TGTGCCAGCAGCCAAGTGGCGGGAGGGCCCTCAGATACGCAGTATTTT
D: -; size: few; V: TRBV4-3; J: TRBJ1-4; CDR3: CASSGGTNEKLFF; DNA: TGCGCCAGCAGCGGCGGTACTAATGAAAAACTGTTTTTT
D: TRBD2; size: few; V: TRBV11-2; J: TRBJ2-2; CDR3: CASSPISLAGVPGELFF; DNA: TGTGCCAGCAGCCCCATAAGCCTAGCGGGAGTTCCCGGGGAGCTGTTTTTT
D: -; size: few; V: TRBV7-2; J: TRBJ2-1; CDR3: CASSFQAKAGEQFF; DNA: TGTGCCAGCAGCTTCCAAGCGAAAGCGGGTGAGCAGTTCTTC
D: -; size: few; V: TRBV2; J: TRBJ2-2; CDR3: CASSVFTNTGELFF; DNA: TGTGCCAGCAGTGTTTTCACAAACACCGGGGAGCTGTTTTTT
D: -; size: few; V: TRBV28; J: TRBJ2-3; CDR3: CASSPAPSYTDTQYF; DNA: TGTGCCAGCAGTCCGGCCCCGTCCTACACAGATACGCAGTATTTT
D: TRBD2; size: once; V: TRBV30; J: TRBJ2-1; CDR3: CAWSALAGGGAEQFF; DNA: TGTGCCTGGAGTGCACTAGCGGGAGGAGGAGCTGAGCAGTTCTTC